This is a list of T cell receptor beta chains from one sample in a study of technical replicates of blood from several donors. Repertoires were generated with immunoSEQ multiplex PCR, while TCRdb's copy carries only in-frame clones and drops some. This table holds 75,000 to 90,000 clones, 80% to 95% found once. The specimen was T cells isolated from PBMCs. All receptors come from a human donor in good health. CDR3s include the opening cysteine and the closing phenylalanine or tryptophan. A D gene is named only where the DNA matches it firmly. Clone size is not always given. Where it is, it says once, few, many or a class for expanded clones.

size,D,V,J,CDR3,DNA
-,-,TRBV5-1,TRBJ2-7,CASSFLARGAYEQYF,TGCGCCAGCAGCTTCTTAGCCAGGGGAGCCTACGAGCAGTACTTC
-,-,TRBV7-9,TRBJ2-1,CASSLTGSSYNEQFF,TGTGCCAGCAGCTTAACCGGGAGCTCCTACAATGAGCAGTTCTTC
-,TRBD1,TRBV5-1,TRBJ2-5,CASSRGQGQETQYF,TGCGCCAGCAGCAGAGGACAGGGCCAGGAGACCCAGTACTTC
-,-,TRBV28,TRBJ1-1,CASSSGILEAFF,TGTGCCAGCAGTTCCGGGATACTTGAAGCTTTCTTT
-,-,TRBV15,TRBJ2-3,CATSIFNTDFTDTQYF,TGTGCCACCAGCATTTTTAACACCGACTTCACAGATACGCAGTATTTT
-,-,TRBV7-2,TRBJ2-3,CASSPLRDTQYF,TGTGCCAGCAGCCCCCTTCGAGATACGCAGTATTTT
-,TRBD1,TRBV18,TRBJ1-2,CASSPFGQGNGYTF,TGTGCCAGCTCTCCCTTCGGACAGGGTAATGGCTACACCTTC
-,-,TRBV29-1,TRBJ2-1,CSAYSWTRDSYEQFF,TGCAGCGCCTACTCATGGACAAGGGATTCGTATGAGCAGTTCTTC
-,-,TRBV29-1,TRBJ2-7,CSVEDYYEQYF,TGCAGCGTTGAAGATTACTACGAGCAGTACTTC
once,-,TRBV4-2,TRBJ2-3,CASSQTQVTGTDTQYF,TGTGCCAGCAGCCAAACACAGGTAACCGGCACAGATACGCAGTATTTT
-,-,TRBV19,TRBJ2-5,CASSNPRSSSRETQYF,TGTGCCAGTAGTAACCCGCGTAGCTCCAGTCGGGAGACCCAGTACTTC
-,-,TRBV19,TRBJ1-5,CASSTTASQGSSNQPQHF,TGTGCCAGTAGTACCACCGCAAGTCAGGGTTCCAGCAATCAGCCCCAGCATTTT
-,TRBD1,TRBV7-9,TRBJ1-2,CASSSPGQGFYGYTF,TGTGCCAGCAGCTCACCAGGACAGGGCTTCTATGGCTACACCTTC
-,TRBD1,TRBV7-3,TRBJ1-1,CASSLTAAQGEVAFF,TGTGCCAGCAGCTTAACCGCGGCACAGGGGGAAGTAGCTTTCTTT